These 22 T cell receptor beta chains originate from one sample sequenced in a study of T-cell memory formation after mild COVID-19. TCRdb used MiXCR to reprocess the 5' RACE reads, holding one entry per CDR3 protein. The sample yields about 320,000 distinct CDR3 sequences, approximately 14% seen once. Material: PBMCs or a T cell subset sorted from them (not recorded which). The receptors originated from a man younger than 30 who had mild COVID-19 (a few samples of this study predate the infection). Cell type and time point are not known.

Ten or more counts support this clonotype. The rearrangement links TRBV7-2 to TRBJ2-3; 10 positions agree with TRBD2. Germline CDR1 and CDR2: SGHTA and FQGNSA. The CDR3 has 17 residues. V dropped 7 bases and J dropped 6; count of bases not matched to a gene: 16. The CDR3 coding sequence is TGTGCCAGCACCCATCGTTCTAGCGGGGGTGTCCGGGATACGCAGTATTTT. Its translation: CASTHRSSGGVRDTQYF.

This clonotype was recorded at least ten times. The genes are TRBV7-7 and TRBJ2-7, with D tentatively TRBD1 or TRBD2 (6 bases each). Germline V gene data show CDR1 as SSHAT and CDR2 as FNYEAQ (reference sequence). The V end lost 5 bases, the J end lost 5 bases, and 19 bases lay between the germline ends. The CDR3 runs 15 residues. The chain's CDR3 is CASSPGGDRSDEQYF. In DNA form, the CDR3 reads TGTGCCAGCAGCCCCGGGGGAGACAGGTCGGACGAGCAGTACTTC. Filled out from reference TRBV7-7 and TRBJ2-7, the complete variable domain reads GAGVSQSPRYKVTKRGQDVTLRCDPISSHATLYWYQQALGQGPEFLTYFNYEAQPDKSGLPSDRFSAERPEGSISTLTIQRTEQRDSAMYRCASSPGGDRSDEQYFGPGTRLTVT.

This clonotype appeared a few times. V gene TRBV7-9 combines with J gene TRBJ2-7; perhaps TRBD1 as D (6 bases). This CDR3 region has 14 residues. Germline V lookup: CDR1 SEHNR, CDR2 FQNEAQ (reference sequence). Trimming removed 4 bases at V and 2 bases at J, with 12 bases between. As DNA, the CDR3 is TGTGCCAGCAGCTACCGGACAGTTCCCTACGAGCAGTACTTC. It is translated as CASSYRTVPYEQYF. The entire variable domain, with the rest obtained from reference TRBV7-9 and TRBJ2-7, is as follows: DTGVSQNPRHKITKRGQNVTFRCDPISEHNRLYWYRQTLGQGPEFLTYFQNEAQLEKSRLLSDRFSAERPKGSFSTLEIQRTEQGDSAMYLCASSYRTVPYEQYFGPGTRLTVT.

The chain couples TRBV6-5 to TRBJ1-1; no clear D. V dropped 2 bases and J dropped 5 bases, with 12 bases sitting between them. The CDR3 is 14 residues long. Germline lookup yields CDR1 MNHEY and CDR2 SVGAGI. The CDR3 DNA is TGTGCCAGCAGTTACACGGCCTCGGGTACTGAAGCTTTCTTT. Protein product: CASSYTASGTEAFF.

The table lists this clonotype with a few counts. The V gene is TRBV5-1, the J gene TRBJ2-5, with 9 bases aligning to TRBD1. The CDR3 has 14 residues. With V trimmed by 4 bases and J by 9 bases, 10 bases remained unmatched. The germline gives CDR1 SGHRS, CDR2 YFSETQ. CDR3 protein: CASSLKQGAGAQYF. CDR3 nucleotides: TGCGCCAGCAGCCTAAAACAGGGGGCTGGGGCCCAGTACTTC.

This chain uses TRBV6-2 or TRBV6-3 with TRBJ2-1; D might be TRBD1 (6 bases). V lost 2 bases and J lost 2, with 13 bases in between. This CDR3 region has 16 residues. Germline V gene lookup returns CDR1 MNHEY and CDR2 SVGEGT. The CDR3 sequence is CASSYTDSLAYNEQFF. The CDR3 nucleotides are TGTGCCAGCAGTTACACGGACAGCCTCGCCTACAATGAGCAGTTCTTC.

This clonotype was seen only a few times. V is TRBV5-1 and J is TRBJ2-7; D is ambiguous. Germline CDR1 is SGHRS and CDR2 is YFSETQ. The V gene lost 0 bases and the J gene lost 6 bases, with 7 bases spanning the gap. The CDR3 is 12 amino acids. The CDR3 is CASSLGHSEQYV. The CDR3 DNA sequence: TGCGCCAGCAGCTTGGGGCACTCCGAGCAGTACGTC.

V gene TRBV20-1 combines with J gene TRBJ2-3; a weak D match, TRBD2 (6 bases). This CDR3 spans 13 amino acids. Germline CDR1 DFQATT, CDR2 SNEGSKA (reference sequence). Trimming removed 2 bases from V and 6 bases from J, with 12 bases in between. CDR3 nucleotides: TGCAGTGCTAGAACCCCCCGGGGGGATACGCAGTATTTT. Amino acids: CSARTPRGDTQYF.

V is TRBV3-1 and J is TRBJ2-1, with a tentative D call TRBD1 (6 bases). Between the trimmed V and J ends, which lost 4 bases and 3 bases, there was a span of 10 bases. This CDR3 has 14 amino acids. Germline CDR1 reads LGHDT; CDR2 reads YNNKEL (reference sequence). This CDR3 is CASSPEGDYNEQFF. DNA of the CDR3: TGTGCCAGCAGCCCAGAGGGGGACTACAATGAGCAGTTCTTC.

This clonotype was detected a few times. The genes are TRBV5-6 and TRBJ2-7; D unclear. Trimming pared 0 bases from V and 6 bases from J, leaving 4 bases between. The CDR3 runs to 11 residues. Germline CDR1 SGHDT, CDR2 YYEEEE. As DNA, the CDR3 is TGTGCCAGCAGCTTGGCCAGCGAGCAGTACTTC. Residues: CASSLASEQYF. The complete variable domain, with remaining parts taken from reference TRBV5-6 and TRBJ2-7, reads DAGVTQSPTHLIKTRGQQVTLRCSPKSGHDTVSWYQQALGQGPQFIFQYYEEEERQRGNFPDRFSGHQFPNYSSELNVNALLLGDSALYLCASSLASEQYFGPGTRLTVT.

This clonotype showed up just a few times. This chain links TRBV6-5 with TRBJ1-2; no definite D call. CDR1 and CDR2 (germline): MNHEY, SVGAGI. Trimming stripped 2 bases from V and 4 bases from J, with 8 bases between. The CDR3 runs to 13 residues. The CDR3, as DNA: TGTGCCAGCAGTTACGTAGGGTCCTATGGCTACACCTTC. This encodes CASSYVGSYGYTF.

This clonotype was observed a few times. The chain carries TRBV6-6 and TRBJ2-7; the D gene is possibly TRBD2 (7 bases). This CDR3 contains 17 residues. The germline V and J ends were trimmed by 4 bases and 7 bases, with 26 bases remaining between them. Germline CDR1 MNHNY, CDR2 SVGAGI (reference sequence). The CDR3 bases are TGTGCCAGCAGTTTACGCGGTATGAGGGGGGGGTTTGGTGAGCAGTACGTC. It translates to CASSLRGMRGGFGEQYV.

This clonotype was counted a few times. This sequence joins TRBV15 and TRBJ2-3; 8 bases are a match to TRBD1. V lost 0 bases, J lost 3 bases, and 8 bases stayed unmatched. CDR1 LNHNV and CDR2 YYDKDF come from the germline V gene (reference sequence). The CDR3 runs 17 residues. CDR3 sequence: CATSRDPGQGLTDTQYF. The CDR3 DNA follows: TGTGCCACCAGCAGAGATCCCGGACAGGGTCTTACAGATACGCAGTATTTT.

This clonotype was seen a handful of times. The rearrangement uses TRBV5-1 and TRBJ1-2; TRBD1 agrees at 11 bases. Germline V gives CDR1 SGHRS, CDR2 YFSETQ. V dropped 3 bases and J dropped 0; count of bases not matched to a gene: 7. The CDR3 has 17 residues. The CDR3 loop reads CASSSGQGASTNYGYTF. In DNA form, the CDR3 reads TGCGCCAGCAGCTCCGGACAGGGGGCCTCTACTAACTATGGCTACACCTTC.

This clonotype came up many times. This sequence joins TRBV12-3 or TRBV12-4 and TRBJ1-1; unclear D gene. Trimming left V 7 bases short and J 4 bases short, with 13 bases between. This CDR3 has 13 amino acids. The CDR3 coding sequence is TGTGCCAGCACTCCGGGCGCAGCCACTGAAGCTTTCTTT. This gives the protein CASTPGAATEAFF.

This clonotype was counted between two and nine times. The chain uses TRBV9 and TRBJ2-7; 11 bases map to TRBD2. CDR3 length: 18 amino acids. Germline-derived CDR1 and CDR2 are SGDLS and YYNGEE. After removal of 0 bases from V and 1 base from J, the junction contained 9 bases not matched to a gene. CDR3 coding DNA: TGTGCCAGCAGCGTAGTGACTAGCGGGGCTCTAGAGTCCTACGAGCAGTACGTC. Translating gives CASSVVTSGALESYEQYV.

The chain links TRBV14 to TRBJ1-6; D is perhaps TRBD1 (6 bases). V lost 4 bases, J lost 5 bases, and 15 bases lay in between. CDR1 is SGHDN, CDR2 FVKESK, per germline. CDR3 size: 16 residues. The CDR3 DNA follows: TGTGCCAGCAGCCTGAACTCGGACAGCGATAATTCACCCCTCCACTTT. Translating gives CASSLNSDSDNSPLHF. Combining the CDR3 with reference TRBV14 and TRBJ1-6 gives the whole variable domain EAGVTQFPSHSVIEKGQTVTLRCDPISGHDNLYWYRRVMGKEIKFLLHFVKESKQDESGMPNNRFLAERTGGTYSTLKVQPAELEDSGVYFCASSLNSDSDNSPLHFGNGTRLTVT.

This clonotype appeared a few times. The gene calls are TRBV6-6 and TRBJ2-7; no firm D call. Germline lookup yields CDR1 MNHNY and CDR2 SVGAGI (reference sequence). The V end lost 7 bases, the J end lost 4 bases, and 8 bases lay between the germline ends. The CDR3 has 11 residues. Here the CDR3 reads CASKQNYEQYV. CDR3 DNA sequence: TGTGCCAGCAAGCAGAATTACGAGCAGTACGTC.

The chain carries TRBV11-2 and TRBJ2-5; TRBD1 agrees at 12 bases. J gave up 5 bases and V 0 bases, and 7 bases lay outside the gene matches. The CDR3 is 17 residues long. Germline CDR1 and CDR2: SGHAT and FQNNGV. CDR3 loop: CASSLDGTGGARETQYF. The DNA of the CDR3 is TGTGCCAGCAGCTTAGATGGGACAGGGGGCGCGAGGGAGACCCAGTACTTC.

The sample holds a few counts of this clonotype. The chain uses TRBV12-3 or TRBV12-4 and TRBJ1-6, with D uncertain. The CDR3 is made up of 13 amino acids. V dropped 5 bases and J dropped 7 bases, with 9 bases sitting between them. CDR3 bases: TGTGCCAGCAGTCTGAATGGGAATTCACCCCTCCACTTT. It codes for CASSLNGNSPLHF.

The V and J genes are TRBV12-3 or TRBV12-4 and TRBJ2-2, with TRBD2 identical over 10 bases. This CDR3 is 13 amino acids long. Trimming at V came to 5 bases and at J to 6 bases, leaving 0 bases not matched to a gene. Here the CDR3 reads CASSSGGAGELFF. The CDR3 coding sequence is TGTGCCAGCAGTAGCGGGGGGGCCGGGGAGCTGTTTTTT.

The count of this clonotype is one. One end of the junction does not line up with germline, which may come from a read error. CDR3 amino acids: CASSILTSVYNEQFF. The CDR3 nucleotides read TGTGCCAGTAGTATCTTGACTAGCGTATACAACGAGCAGTTCTTC. The chain is built from TRBV19 and TRBJ2-1; 8 nucleotides match TRBD2. CDR3 length equals 15 residues. Germline V gene lookup returns CDR1 LNHDA and CDR2 SQIVND (reference sequence).